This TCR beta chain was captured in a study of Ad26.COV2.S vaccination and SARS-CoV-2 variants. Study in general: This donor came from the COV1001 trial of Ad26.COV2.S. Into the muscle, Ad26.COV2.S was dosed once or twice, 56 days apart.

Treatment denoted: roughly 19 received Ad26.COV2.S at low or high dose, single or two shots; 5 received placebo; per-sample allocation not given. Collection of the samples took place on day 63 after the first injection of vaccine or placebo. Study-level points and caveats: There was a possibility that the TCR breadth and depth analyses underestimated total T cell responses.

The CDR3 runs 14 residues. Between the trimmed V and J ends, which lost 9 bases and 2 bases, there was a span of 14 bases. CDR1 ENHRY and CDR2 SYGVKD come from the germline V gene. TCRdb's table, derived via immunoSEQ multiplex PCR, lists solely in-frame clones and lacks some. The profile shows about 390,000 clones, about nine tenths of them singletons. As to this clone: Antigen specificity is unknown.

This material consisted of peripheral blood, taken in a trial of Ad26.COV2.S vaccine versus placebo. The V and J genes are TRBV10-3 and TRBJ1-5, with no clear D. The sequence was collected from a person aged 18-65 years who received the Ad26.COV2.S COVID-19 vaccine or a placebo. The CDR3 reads CAIKAGEGNQPQHF. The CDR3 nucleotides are TGTGCCATTAAGGCCGGGGAGGGCAATCAGCCCCAGCATTTT.